This TCR beta chain was identified in a study of T cells in Graves' hyperthyroidism and ophthalmopathy. CDR1 and CDR2 (germline): SQVTM, ANQGSEA. The CDR3 length is 13 residues, termini included. RNA transcripts gave rise to amplified TCR beta CDR3 regions. Initially, a first-round RT-PCR of the TCR CDR3 employed the HTBI primer set. TCRdb re-derived calls from the multiplex PCR reads in MiXCR, one entry per CDR3 protein. This repertoire shows around 530,000 distinct CDR3 sequences, about a sixth found once; its top ten account for around 17%. With respect to this clonotype: The DNA is left out, because the CDR3 cannot be placed on it with certainty; the CDR3 is given as TCRdb lists it.

V gene TRBV29-1 combines with J gene TRBJ2-3. This clonotype was sampled from a woman between 18 and 30 years old with Graves' ophthalmopathy. Sequences were obtained from blood. The CDR3 here is CSVFWRDTDTQYF.